A selection of T cell receptor beta chains follows, all from one sample in a study of blood T cells in healthy people across ages. One entry per CDR3 protein, called by TCRdb with MiXCR from the 5' RACE reads. The sample has nearly 1 million distinct CDR3 sequences; roughly 47% are singletons. Specimen: blood. These receptors were collected from a woman aged 55-69 years in good health. The CDR3 runs from the conserved cysteine through the conserved F or W. D genes are given only for firm matches. The size field is filled for only some rows; it gives once, few, many or a size class.

J: TRBJ2-4
size: few
V: TRBV27
D: TRBD2
CDR3: CASGGLAGVFAKNIQYF
DNA: TGTGCCAGCGGTGGACTAGCGGGAGTCTTTGCCAAAAACATTCAGTACTTC

J: TRBJ2-5
size: NA
V: TRBV7-2
D: NA
CDR3: CASSRSDWGVTQYF
DNA: TGTGCCAGCAGTAGAAGCGACTGGGGGGTGACCCAGTACTTC

J: TRBJ2-5
size: NA
V: TRBV27
D: NA
CDR3: CASSFWGQPQETQYF
DNA: TGTGCCAGCAGTTTTTGGGGACAACCGCAAGAGACCCAGTACTTC

J: TRBJ1-4
size: NA
V: TRBV6-5
D: NA
CDR3: CATSLATNEKLFF
DNA: TGTGCCACCTCTCTTGCAACTAATGAAAAACTGTTTTTT

J: TRBJ2-7
size: NA
V: TRBV28
D: NA
CDR3: CASSTRLTPLEQYF
DNA: TGTGCCAGCAGCACTCGACTTACACCCCTCGAGCAGTACTTC

J: TRBJ1-2
size: once
V: TRBV6-2/TRBV6-3
D: NA
CDR3: CASSYQASKVNYGHTF
DNA: TGTGCCAGCAGTTACCAGGCGTCCAAGGTTAACTATGGCCACACCTTC

J: TRBJ2-3
size: few
V: TRBV3-1
D: NA
CDR3: CASSLDRGGNTQYF
DNA: TGTGCCAGCAGCCTAGACAGGGGAGGGAATACGCAGTATTTT

J: TRBJ1-2
size: few
V: TRBV12-3/TRBV12-4
D: NA
CDR3: CASSFGGGAVGYTF
DNA: TGTGCCAGCAGTTTCGGTGGGGGGGCCGTAGGCTACACCTTC

J: TRBJ1-1
size: NA
V: TRBV15
D: NA
CDR3: CATSRPTPNTEAFF
DNA: TGTGCCACCAGCAGACCAACTCCGAACACTGAAGCTTTCTTT

J: TRBJ2-1
size: NA
V: TRBV29-1
D: NA
CDR3: CSVFQGNEQFF
DNA: TGCAGCGTTTTTCAGGGGAATGAGCAGTTCTTC

J: TRBJ2-3
size: few
V: TRBV7-2
D: NA
CDR3: CASSYRVGVGDTQYF
DNA: TGTGCCAGCAGCTACAGGGTCGGTGTAGGAGATACGCAGTATTTT

J: TRBJ2-7
size: NA
V: TRBV25-1
D: NA
CDR3: CASSENRGGYEQYF
DNA: TGTGCCAGCAGTGAAAATAGGGGGGGTTACGAGCAGTACTTC

J: TRBJ1-2
size: once
V: TRBV14
D: NA
CDR3: CASSQGRNYGYTF
DNA: TGTGCCAGCAGCCAAGGGCGGAACTATGGCTACACCTTC

J: TRBJ2-7
size: NA
V: TRBV20-1
D: NA
CDR3: CSASKQTAYEQYF
DNA: TGCAGTGCTAGCAAACAGACCGCCTACGAGCAGTACTTC

J: TRBJ2-6
size: few
V: TRBV29-1
D: TRBD1
CDR3: CSVTGETGANVLTF
DNA: TGCAGCGTGACAGGGGAAACTGGGGCCAACGTCCTGACTTTC

J: TRBJ2-7
size: NA
V: TRBV7-2
D: NA
CDR3: CASSLGTGRYYEQYF
DNA: TGTGCCAGCAGCTTAGGGACGGGACGTTACTACGAGCAGTACTTC

J: TRBJ2-1
size: few
V: TRBV20-1
D: TRBD2
CDR3: CGDLGLVSHNEQFF
DNA: TGCGGAGACCTGGGACTAGTCTCGCACAATGAGCAGTTCTTC

J: TRBJ2-3
size: NA
V: TRBV27
D: TRBD2
CDR3: CASRTSGRRDTQYF
DNA: TGTGCCAGCAGGACTAGCGGGAGGAGGGATACGCAGTATTTT

J: TRBJ2-3
size: few
V: TRBV30
D: NA
CDR3: CAWTPKTDTQYF
DNA: TGTGCCTGGACCCCAAAGACAGATACGCAGTATTTT

J: TRBJ2-3
size: NA
V: TRBV28
D: NA
CDR3: CASIPDPRRSGTDTQYF
DNA: TGTGCCAGCATACCCGACCCGCGGCGGAGCGGCACAGATACGCAGTATTTT

J: TRBJ2-3
size: NA
V: TRBV24-1
D: NA
CDR3: CATSANGDRPGTQYF
DNA: TGTGCCACCAGTGCCAACGGGGACCGGCCAGGTACGCAGTATTTT

J: TRBJ2-3
size: NA
V: TRBV6-5
D: TRBD2
CDR3: CASSYRLAKNADTQYF
DNA: TGTGCCAGCAGTTACCGACTAGCTAAAAACGCAGATACGCAGTATTTT

J: TRBJ2-5
size: NA
V: TRBV7-2
D: NA
CDR3: CASSFNSRGTGETQYF
DNA: TGTGCCAGCAGCTTTAACAGTCGCGGGACCGGGGAGACCCAGTACTTC

J: TRBJ1-5
size: once
V: TRBV20-1
D: NA
CDR3: CSGAWWGQPQHF
DNA: TGCAGTGGAGCATGGTGGGGGCAGCCCCAGCATTTT

J: TRBJ1-5
size: NA
V: TRBV5-6
D: TRBD1
CDR3: CASSSYRGVFDQPQHF
DNA: TGTGCCAGCAGCTCGTACAGGGGAGTATTCGATCAGCCCCAGCATTTT

J: TRBJ2-5
size: few
V: TRBV13
D: TRBD2
CDR3: CASTGLAGGSQETQYF
DNA: TGTGCCAGCACAGGACTAGCGGGAGGCTCCCAAGAGACCCAGTACTTC

J: TRBJ2-7
size: NA
V: TRBV6-1
D: NA
CDR3: CASSEAPLPKGKAYEQYF
DNA: TGTGCCAGCAGTGAAGCGCCCCTCCCTAAGGGGAAGGCCTACGAGCAGTACTTC

J: TRBJ2-3
size: NA
V: TRBV4-2
D: NA
CDR3: CASSLLRAFSPGQGTDTQYF
DNA: TGTGCCAGCAGCCTACTCCGGGCCTTTAGCCCAGGCCAGGGCACAGATACGCAGTATTTT

J: TRBJ2-5
size: NA
V: TRBV20-1
D: TRBD2
CDR3: CSAHTSAETQYF
DNA: TGCAGTGCTCATACTAGCGCAGAGACCCAGTACTTC

J: TRBJ2-1
size: NA
V: TRBV4-1
D: TRBD2
CDR3: CASSRLLAGQKYNEQFF
DNA: TGCGCCAGCAGCCGGTTACTAGCGGGGCAAAAATACAATGAGCAGTTCTTC

J: TRBJ2-3
size: once
V: TRBV11-3
D: NA
CDR3: CASSYPSGPTDTQYF
DNA: TGTGCCAGCAGTTATCCGAGCGGGCCCACAGATACGCAGTATTTT

J: TRBJ2-3
size: few
V: TRBV24-1
D: NA
CDR3: CATSDTTEFTDTQYF
DNA: TGTGCCACCAGTGATACGACAGAATTCACAGATACGCAGTATTTT